The 7 T cell receptor beta chains listed next were all sequenced from one sample in a study of blood T cell repertoires in COVID-19. Libraries were prepared by immunoSEQ multiplex PCR; TCRdb keeps only in-frame clonotypes and omits some of them. Here the sample spans more than 300,000 clones, over 80% being singletons. Sequencing used PBMCs or T cells enriched from blood (not recorded which). Source of these receptors: a woman in her fifties or sixties who had recovered from COVID-19.

The chain links TRBV15 to TRBJ1-3; no reliable D call. Per germline, CDR1 LNHNV and CDR2 YYDKDF (reference sequence). The CDR3 extends over 18 amino acids. Trimming cost V 1 base and J 1 base, with 17 bases left between them. CDR3 protein: CATSRGNGYGSSGNTIYF. CDR3 bases: TGTGCCACCAGCAGAGGGAACGGGTATGGCTCTTCTGGAAACACCATATATTTT.

This clone was detected only a few times. The V and J genes are TRBV27 and TRBJ1-1; 9 positions agree with TRBD1. J gave up 5 bases and V 5 bases, and 9 bases lay outside the gene matches. The CDR3 is 15 residues long. Looked up from germline, CDR1 is MNHEY and CDR2 is SMNVEV (reference sequence). This chain's CDR3 is CASSDFRTGVTEAFF. The CDR3 region has the DNA TGTGCCAGCAGTGACTTCAGGACAGGGGTGACTGAAGCTTTCTTT.

The CDR3 protein is CASSAFRVKSKTEAFF. CDR3 in DNA: TGTGCCAGTAGTGCATTCAGGGTAAAATCAAAAACTGAAGCTTTCTTT. This chain uses TRBV19 with TRBJ1-1; D may be TRBD1 (5 bases). CDR1 is LNHDA and CDR2 is SQIVND in the germline V gene (reference sequence). The CDR3 has 16 residues. Trimming removed 5 bases at V and 5 bases at J, with 21 bases between.

The rearrangement uses TRBV5-6 and TRBJ1-2, with 8 bases lining up with TRBD1. The CDR3 is 14 residues long. Germline CDR1 is SGHDT and CDR2 is YYEEEE. V lost 0 bases and J lost 8; bases outside the gene matches: 6. CDR3 coding DNA: TGTGCCAGCAGCTTGGCTCAGGGGGCGAAAGGCTACACCTTC. This translates into CASSLAQGAKGYTF.

The V call is TRBV2, the J call TRBJ2-1, with unresolved D. CDR3 size: 11 residues. Trimming cost V 5 bases and J 5 bases, with 4 bases left between them. The germline gives CDR1 SNHLY, CDR2 FYNNEI. The CDR3 reads CASSFNNEQFF. For the CDR3, the DNA is TGTGCCAGCAGTTTTAACAATGAGCAGTTCTTC.

The gene calls are TRBV10-3 and TRBJ1-5; tentative D call: TRBD1 (6 bases). This CDR3 is 14 amino acids long. The germline V and J ends were trimmed by 3 bases and 4 bases, with 10 bases remaining between them. Germline values: CDR1 ENHRY, CDR2 SYGVKD. DNA of the CDR3: TGTGCCATCAGTGATGGGGGCCAGAATCAGCCCCAGCATTTT. Encoded protein: CAISDGGQNQPQHF.

The genes are TRBV6-2 or TRBV6-3 and TRBJ1-1, with D possibly being TRBD1 (5 bases). The germline V gene encodes CDR1 MNHEY and CDR2 SVGEGT. The CDR3 totals 13 residues. Trimming pared 6 bases from V and 6 bases from J, leaving 14 bases between. The CDR3 DNA follows: TGTGCCAGCAGCCGCCCTCGGGGGGCTGAAGCTTTCTTT. It is translated as CASSRPRGAEAFF.